This section outlines one TCR beta chain sequence together with its context. Its antigen is not identified. This sample was included in a study of T cell repertoires in cytomegalovirus infection. Study as a whole: Indicated by public TCR beta signatures were CMV infection and matching HLA type. Study results and limitations: There were HLA-C-restricted CMV-specific TCR beta clonotypes dominating the ex vivo response. The cumulative frequency of public TCR beta families identified carriers of CMV plus the relevant HLA.

TCRdb independently ran MiXCR on the reads; one entry per CDR3 protein. The sample contains approximately 140,000 distinct CDR3 sequences, about 6.1% of which appear only once. Sequencing used PBMCs. The sequence came from a human donor in good health (CMV status not recorded). Some clones in this sample may be carry-over from other donors' samples.

The chain's CDR3 is CASLRRDPGANVLTF. As DNA, the CDR3 is TGTGCCAGTCTTCGCAGGGACCCTGGGGCCAACGTCCTGACTTTC. This rearrangement joins TRBV19 to TRBJ2-6, with D perhaps TRBD1 or TRBD2 (5 bases each). The CDR3 has 15 amino acids. Germline CDR1 is LNHDA and CDR2 is SQIVND (reference sequence). Trimming removed 8 bases at V and 2 bases at J, with 13 bases between.